These T cell receptor beta chains were read from a single sample in a study of T cells in Graves' hyperthyroidism and ophthalmopathy. Each CDR3 protein is one row after TCRdb ran MiXCR on the multiplex PCR reads. The sample lists 300,000 to 450,000 distinct CDR3 sequences, roughly 15% seen once, with around a fifth in the top ten. Sequenced material: blood. These receptors came from a woman aged 30 to 39 with Graves' ophthalmopathy. CDR3s include the opening cysteine and the closing phenylalanine or tryptophan. Fields, in order: J gene, V gene, clone size, CDR3 protein. Size is omitted from some rows. Given values are once, few, many or a class for expanded clones.

TRBJ1-5,TRBV6-1,many,CASSEAGGLNQPQHF
TRBJ2-3,TRBV20-1,many,CSARTSGGAADTQYF
TRBJ2-7,TRBV27,many,CASSPTLAGAYEQYF
TRBJ1-1,TRBV10-2,many,CASVGSDEGNTEAFF
TRBJ1-1,TRBV12-3/TRBV12-4,many,CASSRTVRAFF
TRBJ2-5,TRBV20-1,few,CSARDLDRSTGTQYF
TRBJ1-2,TRBV27,many,CASSPGQGGYTF
TRBJ2-1,TRBV2,many,CASLAGGRNEQFF
TRBJ2-1,TRBV7-9,.,CAGSLERPSGGAFREQFF
TRBJ1-6,TRBV20-1,few,CSARPPVRTGINSPLHF
TRBJ2-5,TRBV7-9,many,CASTVNPPRSSETQYF
TRBJ1-1,TRBV5-5,many,CASSLLLSNTEAFF
TRBJ1-2,TRBV30,many,CAWRPPGSFGYTF
TRBJ2-3,TRBV10-2,few,CASSESGGGPDTQYF
TRBJ1-5,TRBV6-2/TRBV6-3,.,CASGLRDRVGQPQHF
TRBJ1-2,TRBV27,many,CASSSSQDRYYGYTF